The sequence of this TCR beta chain was determined in a study of T cells in Graves' hyperthyroidism and ophthalmopathy. Across the study: Before treatment of any kind, peripheral blood was taken at initial diagnosis.

RNA transcripts gave rise to amplified TCR beta CDR3 regions. Carried out on the TCR CDR3, a first-round RT-PCR used the HTBI primer set. MiXCR, run by TCRdb on the multiplex PCR reads, gives a single entry per CDR3 protein. The sample holds 300,000 to 400,000 distinct CDR3 sequences, over 11% seen once. The hyperthyroidism patients had all been newly diagnosed, and their disease duration was under 2 months. Their ages ranged from 18 to 65 years. Patients having uncontrolled infection, another autoimmune disease, pregnancy or lactation were not included. This CDR3 contains 15 residues. Per the germline V gene, CDR1 is LGHDT and CDR2 is YNNKEL (reference sequence). V was clipped by 3 bases and J by 0 bases, with 11 bases between them.

This clonotype originated in a woman aged 30 to 39 with Graves' hyperthyroidism. The sequencing input was blood. This chain connects TRBV3-1 to TRBJ2-5; D may be TRBD1 (6 bases). CDR3 bases: TGTGCCAGCAGCCACCCACAGGGTTACCAAGAGACCCAGTACTTC. Amino acid sequence: CASSHPQGYQETQYF.